Listed here are 7 T cell receptor beta chains from one sample, sequenced in a study of T cells in Graves' hyperthyroidism and ophthalmopathy. Amplification of TCR beta CDR3 regions used RNA as the template. Carried out on the TCR CDR3, a first-round RT-PCR used the HTBI primer set. TCRdb re-derived calls from the multiplex PCR reads in MiXCR, one entry per CDR3 protein. The sample has about 320,000 distinct CDR3 sequences, 16% seen once. The sample consisted of blood. These receptor sequences come from a man aged 25 to 40 with Graves' hyperthyroidism.

A remark on this clonotype: A junction end diverges from the germline sequence, so it may reflect a read error. The chain couples TRBV6-2 or TRBV6-3 to TRBJ2-3, with D perhaps TRBD1 (6 bases). Germline values: CDR1 MNHEY, CDR2 SVGEGT. The CDR3 totals 17 residues. The chain's CDR3 is CASSYLSVELRTDTRYF. The DNA of the CDR3 is TGTGCCAGCAGTTACTTATCGGTGGAGTTGAGGACAGATACGCGGTATTTT.

This clonotype appeared many times. The rearrangement joins TRBV3-1 to TRBJ2-5; the D call may be TRBD1 or TRBD2 (5 bases each). Germline values: CDR1 LGHDT, CDR2 YNNKEL (reference sequence). The germline V and J ends were trimmed by 4 bases and 5 bases, with 11 bases remaining between them. The CDR3 sequence is 13 residues long. The CDR3 loop reads CASSRGVEETQYF. In DNA form, the CDR3 reads TGTGCCAGCAGCCGAGGGGTGGAGGAGACCCAGTACTTC.

This clonotype showed up many times. The CDR3 sequence: CAWSRGWLSATKGEKLFF. The DNA for the CDR3 is TGTGCCTGGAGCCGTGGCTGGCTCTCGGCAACAAAAGGTGAAAAACTGTTTTTT. The genes are TRBV30 and TRBJ1-4, with D hard to call. V was cut by 3 bases and J by 7 bases, with 27 bases left in between. The CDR3 is 18 residues long. Germline V CDR1 and CDR2: GTSNPN, SVGIG (reference sequence). Looking up the rest from reference TRBV30 and TRBJ1-4 gives the full variable domain: SQTIHQWPATLVQPVGSPLSLECTVEGTSNPNLYWYRQAAGRGLQLLFYSVGIGQISSEVPQNLSASRPQDRQFILSSKKLLLSDSGFYLCAWSRGWLSATKGEKLFFGSGTQLSVL.

At least ten counts were recorded for this clonotype. The rearrangement joins TRBV6-1 to TRBJ2-7; tentatively, D is TRBD1 (5 bases). Germline-derived CDR1 and CDR2 are MNHNS and SASEGT. This CDR3 region has 15 residues. V was trimmed by 2 bases and J by 0 bases, leaving 11 bases between them. CDR3 bases: TGTGCCAGCAGTGAATATGAAGGGGCCTCCTACGAGCAGTACTTC. Residues: CASSEYEGASYEQYF.

Only a few counts were recorded for this clonotype. A single base separates this from a much larger clone, so it may be a read error. The chain carries TRBV3-1 and TRBJ2-1, with D hard to call. The J call is in doubt because the DNA end fits TRBJ2-7 better. The germline CDR1 and CDR2 sequences are LGHDT and YNNKEL (reference sequence). The CDR3 totals 15 residues. In DNA form, the CDR3 reads TGTGCCAGCAGCCCCACCACTGGGTCCTACAATGAGCAGTACTTC. Translation gives CASSPTTGSYNEQYF.

This clonotype has ten or more counts. This sequence joins TRBV7-6 and TRBJ2-3, with 7 bases matching TRBD2. Germline assignment: CDR1 SGHVS and CDR2 FNYEAQ. The CDR3 covers 17 residues. V lost 5 bases to trimming and J lost 0 bases; unmatched junction nucleotides: 11. The CDR3 spells CASSPGGRLTSTDTQYF. In DNA, the CDR3 is TGTGCCAGCAGCCCCGGCGGGAGATTGACTAGCACAGATACGCAGTATTTT.

V is TRBV20-1 and J is TRBJ1-4; no clear D gene. Germline V lookup: CDR1 DFQATT, CDR2 SNEGSKA (reference sequence). The CDR3 is 15 amino acids. With 0 bases removed from V and 4 bases from J, the gap between germline ends came to 12 bases. CDR3 in DNA: TGCAGTGCTAGAGATCTGGTCCGGAATAATGAAAAACTGTTTTTT. Its protein product is CSARDLVRNNEKLFF.